The clone carrying this T cell receptor beta chain occurred a few times. Its antigen is as yet unknown. This sample was included in a study of regulatory T cells in long-lasting Graves disease. As for the study in general: Over 5 years of antithyroid drugs with positive TSH receptor antibodies was taken to mean persistent Graves' disease. General study points: Less diverse TCR repertoires were seen in persistent Graves' patients than in newly diagnosed ones. A greater number of public clonotypes (more than 2,500) was shared by persistent patients than by new patients (roughly 880).

Construction of TCR beta libraries relied on iRepertoire HTBI primers and on Arm-PCR targeting CDR3 regions. Each CDR3 protein gets one entry after TCRdb re-called the multiplex PCR reads with MiXCR. The profile shows a few hundred thousand distinct CDR3 sequences, about a quarter of them singletons. Documented time point: persistent/refractory GD, antithyroid drugs over 5 years with positive TRAb. Researchers made the TCR library from RNA that was extracted from PBMCs. The sequences come from peripheral blood mononuclear cells (PBMCs), collected when the disease was refractory, from a patient treated with antithyroid drugs. The TCR comes from a female donor with Graves disease.

CDR3 loop: CASSPPTGEESEQYF. DNA of the CDR3: TGTGCCAGCAGCCCCCCGACAGGGGAGGAGAGCGAGCAGTACTTC. This chain links TRBV6-1 with TRBJ2-7; 8 bases fit TRBD1. The V and J ends lost 6 bases and 6 bases, in that order; junction bases with no gene match: 13. The CDR3 covers 15 residues. Germline CDR1 is MNHNS and CDR2 is SASEGT.